Each of the 11 T cell receptor beta chains below was sequenced from the same sample in a study of blood T cell repertoires in COVID-19. Some clones are missing from TCRdb's copy, which holds only in-frame ones; the method was immunoSEQ multiplex PCR. The sample yields approximately 160,000 clones, 70% to 90% seen once. Sequencing used peripheral blood. The receptors derive from a man aged 35 to 55 who had recovered from COVID-19.

The rearrangement links TRBV6-2 or TRBV6-3 to TRBJ1-1; weak D call: TRBD1 (5 bases). V was clipped by 5 bases and J by 5 bases, with 12 bases between them. CDR1 is MNHEY and CDR2 is SVGEGT in the germline V gene. The CDR3 extends over 13 amino acids. The DNA for the CDR3 is TGTGCCAGCAGTCTCCTCGGGGGGACTGAAGCTTTCTTT. It yields the protein CASSLLGGTEAFF.

The chain joins TRBV18 to TRBJ2-3, with 7 bases that match TRBD2. J gave up 3 bases and V 6 bases, and 15 bases lay outside the gene matches. The CDR3 is made up of 17 amino acids. Germline lookup yields CDR1 KGHSH and CDR2 LQKENI. CDR3 amino acids: CASSSSEAGKVTDTQYF. In DNA form, the CDR3 reads TGTGCCAGCTCCTCCTCGGAAGCGGGGAAGGTAACAGATACGCAGTATTTT.

CDR3 protein: CASSLPWGYRGRKVSNQPQHF. The DNA of the CDR3 is TGTGCCAGCAGCCTCCCCTGGGGATACAGGGGGAGGAAGGTAAGCAATCAGCCCCAGCATTTT. The chain employs TRBV21-1 and TRBJ1-5; the DNA was not used to check the table's D call, TRBD1. TRBV21-1 is described as a pseudogene. CDR3 length: 21 residues.

V and J are TRBV7-8 and TRBJ1-1, with 8 bases identical to TRBD1. Germline V gives CDR1 SGHVS, CDR2 FQNEAQ. The V and J ends lost 2 bases and 1 base, in that order; junction bases with no gene match: 9. CDR3 length equals 17 residues. CDR3 region: CASSLWTTGGANTEAFF. CDR3 DNA sequence: TGTGCCAGCAGCTTATGGACAACAGGGGGGGCGAACACTGAAGCTTTCTTT.

The V gene is TRBV19, the J gene TRBJ2-7, with 7 bases lining up with TRBD1. The CDR3 has 14 residues. Germline CDR1 is LNHDA and CDR2 is SQIVND (reference sequence). The V and J ends lost 3 bases and 1 base, in that order; junction bases with no gene match: 3. CDR3 DNA: TGTGCCAGTAGTATTGGACAGGATTCCTACGAGCAGTACTTC. Protein sequence: CASSIGQDSYEQYF.

For this clone: At one end the junction does not follow the germline gene, possibly because of a read error. The chain uses TRBV6-6 and TRBJ2-7, with 7 bases lining up with TRBD2. CDR1 and CDR2 (germline): MNHNY, SVGAGI (reference sequence). CDR3 length: 11 amino acids. As DNA, the CDR3 is TGTGCCAGCAGGCGGGACTACCAGCAGTACTTC. Amino acid sequence: CASRRDYQQYF.

The CDR3 DNA sequence: TGTGCCAGCAGTTACCTTAACAGGGATCAGCCCCAGCATTTT. Its protein product is CASSYLNRDQPQHF. This sequence joins TRBV6-2 or TRBV6-3 and TRBJ1-5; possible D gene TRBD1, 6 bases. Looked up from germline, CDR1 is MNHEY and CDR2 is SVGEGT. This CDR3 region has 14 residues. Trimming took off 2 bases at V and 5 bases at J, with 10 bases between the two ends.

The gene calls are TRBV7-9 and TRBJ1-1; no clear D gene. Per the germline V gene, CDR1 is SEHNR and CDR2 is FQNEAQ (reference sequence). V gave up 5 bases and J gave up 5 bases, with 12 bases separating them. The CDR3 runs 13 residues. The CDR3 here is CASSGSGVTEAFF. CDR3 DNA: TGTGCCAGCAGCGGGTCCGGGGTTACTGAAGCTTTCTTT. The whole variable domain, remainder taken from reference TRBV7-9 and TRBJ1-1, is DTGVSQNPRHKITKRGQNVTFRCDPISEHNRLYWYRQTLGQGPEFLTYFQNEAQLEKSRLLSDRFSAERPKGSFSTLEIQRTEQGDSAMYLCASSGSGVTEAFFGQGTRLTVV.

The J gene is TRBJ2-3, the V gene TRBV27; tentatively, D is TRBD2 (5 bases). Germline assignment: CDR1 MNHEY and CDR2 SMNVEV (reference sequence). This CDR3 comprises 13 residues. Trimming shortened V by 10 bases and J by 6 bases, and 17 bases separated the two germline ends. DNA of the CDR3: TGTGCCACCTCTAGCTTCGGACGGGATACGCAGTATTTT. Translation: CATSSFGRDTQYF.

The rearrangement joins TRBV7-9 to TRBJ2-7, with a weak D call TRBD1 (5 bases). V was clipped by 7 bases and J by 7 bases, with 29 bases between them. Per germline, CDR1 SEHNR and CDR2 FQNEAQ (reference sequence). CDR3 size: 17 residues. CDR3 residues: CASTPFGSAGREYEQYF. DNA for the CDR3: TGTGCCAGCACCCCCTTCGGCTCCGCAGGCAGGGAATATGAGCAGTACTTC.

The chain uses TRBV5-4 and TRBJ2-3; D is ambiguous. This CDR3 is built from 14 residues. V lost 0 bases and J lost 2, with 7 bases in between. Germline V lookup: CDR1 SGHNT, CDR2 YYREEE (reference sequence). CDR3 in DNA: TGTGCCAGCAGCTTGGCGGCGGCCACAGATACGCAGTATTTT. Its translation is CASSLAAATDTQYF.